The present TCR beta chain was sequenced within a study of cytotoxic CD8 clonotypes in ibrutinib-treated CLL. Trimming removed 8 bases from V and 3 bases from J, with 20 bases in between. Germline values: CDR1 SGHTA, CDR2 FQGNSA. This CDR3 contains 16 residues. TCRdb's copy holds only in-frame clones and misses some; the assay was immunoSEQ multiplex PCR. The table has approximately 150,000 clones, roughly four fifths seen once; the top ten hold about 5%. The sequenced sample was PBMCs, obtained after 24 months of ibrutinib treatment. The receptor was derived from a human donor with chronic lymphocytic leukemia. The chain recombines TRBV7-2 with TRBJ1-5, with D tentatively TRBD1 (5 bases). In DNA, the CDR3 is TGTGCCAGCGCGACCCGAGGAGCAGGGCACAATCAGCCCCAGCATTTT. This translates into CASATRGAGHNQPQHF.